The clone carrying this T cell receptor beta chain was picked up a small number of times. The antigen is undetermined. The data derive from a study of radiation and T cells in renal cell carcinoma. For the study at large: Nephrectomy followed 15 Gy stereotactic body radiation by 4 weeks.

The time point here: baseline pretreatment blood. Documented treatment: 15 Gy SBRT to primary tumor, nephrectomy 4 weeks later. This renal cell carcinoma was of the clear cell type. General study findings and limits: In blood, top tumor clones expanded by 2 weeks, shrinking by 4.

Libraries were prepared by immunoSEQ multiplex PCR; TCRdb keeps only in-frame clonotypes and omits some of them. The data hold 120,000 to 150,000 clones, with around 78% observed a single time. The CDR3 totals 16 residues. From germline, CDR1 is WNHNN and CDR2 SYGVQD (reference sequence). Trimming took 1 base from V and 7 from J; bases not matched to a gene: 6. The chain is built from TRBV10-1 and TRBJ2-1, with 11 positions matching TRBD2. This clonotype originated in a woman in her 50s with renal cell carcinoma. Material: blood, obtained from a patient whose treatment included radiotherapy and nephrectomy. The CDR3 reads CASSEFSGGALNEQFF. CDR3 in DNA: TGCGCCAGCAGTGAGTTTAGCGGGGGGGCCTTGAATGAGCAGTTCTTC.